Detailed here is one T cell receptor beta chain. Measured with immunoSEQ multiplex PCR; TCRdb has only the in-frame clones, and not every one. The sample holds about 210,000 clones, 92% seen once. The data belong to a study of blood T cell repertoires in COVID-19. The specimen was peripheral blood. This receptor was taken from a man aged 30-40 years with acute or convalescent COVID-19.

The chain's CDR3 is CASSLGGREANNEQFF. CDR3 DNA: TGCGCCAGCAGCTTGGGCGGCAGGGAAGCCAACAATGAGCAGTTCTTC. The chain has TRBV5-1 and TRBJ2-1, with D perhaps matching TRBD1 (5 bases). The CDR3 loop spans 16 amino acids. V gave up 0 bases and J gave up 5 bases, with 15 bases separating them. Looked up from germline, CDR1 is SGHRS and CDR2 is YFSETQ. The full variable domain, rest sourced from reference TRBV5-1 and TRBJ2-1, is KAGVTQTPRYLIKTRGQQVTLSCSPISGHRSVSWYQQTPGQGLQFLFEYFSETQRNKGNFPGRFSGRQFSNSRSEMNVSTLELGDSALYLCASSLGGREANNEQFFGPGTRLTVL.